A selection of T cell receptor beta chains follows, all from one sample in a study of vaccination and CD4 T cells after COVID-19. TCRdb re-analysed the PCR reads in MiXCR, keeping a single row per CDR3 protein. The profile shows about 21,000 distinct CDR3 sequences, around 42% of them singletons. These receptors lack a known antigen. The input for sequencing was CD4+ T cells from blood, cultured in vitro, taken before SARS-CoV-2 vaccination. The receptors were sampled from a human donor who received a COVID-19 vaccine. The CDR3 runs from the conserved cysteine through the conserved F or W. Each record gives: V gene, J gene, CDR3 protein.

TRBV20-1,TRBJ1-5,CSAPDRANNQPQHF
TRBV19,TRBJ2-5,CASRARQGSQETQYF
TRBV18,TRBJ2-7,CASSRSQGAYEQYF
TRBV6-5,TRBJ2-7,CASSYSSGGGQYF
TRBV12-5,TRBJ2-5,CASGLGTGYETQYF
TRBV20-1,TRBJ2-3,CSARVLGGSTDTQYF
TRBV7-8,TRBJ2-7,CASTTRDSTYEQYF
TRBV20-1,TRBJ1-1,CSAWDISRENTEAFF
TRBV20-1,TRBJ1-2,CSARAHRDRGLGGYTF
TRBV27,TRBJ2-6,CASSLNRASGANVLTF
TRBV7-2,TRBJ2-3,CASSRAAGTDTQYF
TRBV20-1,TRBJ2-5,CSASWGPETQYF
TRBV12-3/TRBV12-4,TRBJ2-7,CASSLPGFGQYF
TRBV2,TRBJ2-3,CASRGWVGGDTQYF
TRBV5-6,TRBJ1-6,CASSSRSPLHF
TRBV19,TRBJ1-6,CASNMPDGSYNSPLHF
TRBV5-4,TRBJ1-1,CASSSPGSGSTEAFF
TRBV12-3/TRBV12-4,TRBJ1-1,CASSLRRDRGTEAFF
TRBV30,TRBJ2-3,CAWRLTGGPTDTQYF
TRBV29-1,TRBJ1-1,CSVDGTGATEAFF
TRBV4-2,TRBJ1-1,CASSQDLNTNTEAFF
TRBV6-1,TRBJ2-3,CATQIPTGGTDTQYF
TRBV7-6,TRBJ2-2,CASSSPPDRDPGELFF
TRBV7-9,TRBJ1-1,CASSFSHTAFF
TRBV24-1,TRBJ2-7,CATRTGQTYEQYF
TRBV7-8,TRBJ1-2,CASSSPAGERSYGYTF
TRBV10-3,TRBJ1-1,CAISEMGTGGREAFF
TRBV24-1,TRBJ2-1,CATSVRGSASGNEQFF
TRBV7-8,TRBJ1-2,CASSLVQEIGYGYTF